This T cell receptor (beta chain) derives from a study of cytomegalovirus exposure and HLA in healthy donors. Trimming took 4 bases from V and 7 from J; bases not matched to a gene: 9. The CDR3 has 15 amino acids. Germline CDR1 and CDR2: MNHEY and SVGAGI. The PCR contained 60 Vbeta and 13 Jbeta primers. TCRdb keeps only in-frame clones here, not all; method: immunoSEQ multiplex PCR. The sample yields about 140,000 clones, 76% seen once. Findings and limits, study-wide: It was reported in a later analysis that an Asian-associated ancestry cluster showed fewer N-insertions than the roughly 670-donor mean. TCR beta chains numbering more than 150 were designated cytomegalovirus-associated. In a later analysis, the majority of CMV-associated beta chains seemingly showed HLA restriction.

Details on this clone: Antigen specificity is unknown.

The receptor was derived from a man aged 35 to 55 in good health and CMV-seronegative. The rearrangement uses TRBV6-5 and TRBJ2-1, with 8 bases that match TRBD1. Specimen: PBMCs. The CDR3 sequence: CASSWDRRVGNEQFF. The CDR3 DNA sequence: TGTGCCAGCAGTTGGGACAGGAGGGTGGGGAATGAGCAGTTCTTC.